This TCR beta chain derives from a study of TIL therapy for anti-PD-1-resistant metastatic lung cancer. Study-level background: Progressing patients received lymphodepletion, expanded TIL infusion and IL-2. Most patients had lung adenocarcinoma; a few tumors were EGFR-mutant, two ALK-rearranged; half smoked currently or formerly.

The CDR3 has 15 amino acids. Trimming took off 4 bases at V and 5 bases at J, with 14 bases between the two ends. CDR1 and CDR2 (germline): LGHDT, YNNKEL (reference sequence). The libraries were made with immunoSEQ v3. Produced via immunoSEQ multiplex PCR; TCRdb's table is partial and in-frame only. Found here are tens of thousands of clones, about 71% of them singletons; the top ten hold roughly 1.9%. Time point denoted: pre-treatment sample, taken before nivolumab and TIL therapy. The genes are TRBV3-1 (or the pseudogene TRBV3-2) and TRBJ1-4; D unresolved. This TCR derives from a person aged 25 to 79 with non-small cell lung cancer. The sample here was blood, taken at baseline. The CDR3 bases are TGTGCCAGCAGCCCCTTCCCAGGAAAAAATGAAAAACTGTTTTTT. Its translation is CASSPFPGKNEKLFF.